This TCR beta chain was captured by sequencing in a study of CD8 T cells in ankylosing spondylitis. This clonotype occurred many times. The antigen is undetermined. Germline assignment: CDR1 SGHNT and CDR2 YYREEE (reference sequence). The CDR3 has 15 amino acids. Between the trimmed V and J ends, which lost 0 bases and 8 bases, there was a span of 14 bases. General study results and limits: Previously reported in reactive arthritis synovial fluid and blood were some of the motif variants. Matched synovial fluid from ankylosing spondylitis patients was reported to be enriched for disease-linked clones.

TCRdb redid the calling of the 5' RACE reads with MiXCR, one entry per CDR3 protein. Of 350,000 or so distinct CDR3 sequences listed, roughly 11% are singletons. Specimen: blood, either unsorted or a sorted T cell fraction (not recorded which). This TCR was sampled from a female donor with ankylosing spondylitis or in good health (not recorded which). The chain carries TRBV5-4 and TRBJ2-2; D may correspond to TRBD1 or TRBD2 (5 bases each). CDR3 nucleotide sequence: TGTGCCAGCAGCTTGGTTCAGGGACGTGATGGGGAGCTGTTTTTT. Translated, it gives CASSLVQGRDGELFF.